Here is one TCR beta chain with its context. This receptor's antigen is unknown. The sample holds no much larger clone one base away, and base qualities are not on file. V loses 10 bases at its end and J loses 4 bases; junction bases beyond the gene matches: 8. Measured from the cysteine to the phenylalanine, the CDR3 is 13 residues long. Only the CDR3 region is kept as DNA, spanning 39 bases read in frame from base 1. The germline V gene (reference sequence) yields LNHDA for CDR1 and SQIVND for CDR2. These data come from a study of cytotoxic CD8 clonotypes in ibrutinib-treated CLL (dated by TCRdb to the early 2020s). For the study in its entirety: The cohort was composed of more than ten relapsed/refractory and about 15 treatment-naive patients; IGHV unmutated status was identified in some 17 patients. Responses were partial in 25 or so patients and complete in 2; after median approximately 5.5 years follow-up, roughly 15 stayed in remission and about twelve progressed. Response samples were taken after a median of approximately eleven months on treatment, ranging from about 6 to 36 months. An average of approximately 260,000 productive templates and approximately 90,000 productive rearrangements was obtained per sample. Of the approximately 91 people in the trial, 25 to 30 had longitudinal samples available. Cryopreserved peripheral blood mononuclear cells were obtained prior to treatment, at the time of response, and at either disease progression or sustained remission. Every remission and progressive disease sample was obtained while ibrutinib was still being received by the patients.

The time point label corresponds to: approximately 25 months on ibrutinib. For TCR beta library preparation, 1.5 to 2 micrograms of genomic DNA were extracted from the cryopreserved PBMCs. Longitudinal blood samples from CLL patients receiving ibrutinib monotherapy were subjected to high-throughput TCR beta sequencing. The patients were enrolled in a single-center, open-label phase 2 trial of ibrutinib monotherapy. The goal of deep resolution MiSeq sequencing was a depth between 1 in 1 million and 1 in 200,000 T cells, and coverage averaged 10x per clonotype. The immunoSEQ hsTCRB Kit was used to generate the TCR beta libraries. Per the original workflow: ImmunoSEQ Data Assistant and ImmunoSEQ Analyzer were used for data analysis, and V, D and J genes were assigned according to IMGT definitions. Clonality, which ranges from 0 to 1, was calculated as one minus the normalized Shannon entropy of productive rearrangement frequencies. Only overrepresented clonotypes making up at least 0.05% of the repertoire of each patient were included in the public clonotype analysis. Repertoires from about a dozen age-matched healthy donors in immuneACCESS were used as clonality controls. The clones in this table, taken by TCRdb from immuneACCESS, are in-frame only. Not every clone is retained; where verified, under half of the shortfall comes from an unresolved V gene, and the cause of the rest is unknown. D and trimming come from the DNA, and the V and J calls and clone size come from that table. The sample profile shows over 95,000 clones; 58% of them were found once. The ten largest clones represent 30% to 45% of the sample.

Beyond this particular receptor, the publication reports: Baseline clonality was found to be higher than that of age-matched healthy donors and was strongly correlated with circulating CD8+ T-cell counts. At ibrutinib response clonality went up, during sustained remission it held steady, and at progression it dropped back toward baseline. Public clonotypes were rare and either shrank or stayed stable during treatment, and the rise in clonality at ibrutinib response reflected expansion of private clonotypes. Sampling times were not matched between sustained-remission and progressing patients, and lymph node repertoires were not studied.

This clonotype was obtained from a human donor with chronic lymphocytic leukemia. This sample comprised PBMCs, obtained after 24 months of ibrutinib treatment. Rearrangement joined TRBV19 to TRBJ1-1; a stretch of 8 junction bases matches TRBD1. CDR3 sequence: CATVLTGGTEAFF. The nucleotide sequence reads TGTGCCACCGTATTAACAGGGGGCACTGAAGCTTTCTTT.